These T cell receptor beta chains were read from a single sample in a study of OX40 agonist ivuxolimab in advanced cancers. This table comes from immunoSEQ multiplex PCR, and its TCRdb copy is limited to in-frame clones, with some not included. Of around 69,000 clones listed, 75% to 85% are singletons. The specimen comprised CD4+ or CD8+ T cells sorted from blood, sampled in a trial of the OX40 agonist ivuxolimab. The receptor set was obtained from an adult with an advanced solid tumor such as melanoma, head and neck, liver or kidney cancer. The conserved cysteine and the conserved F or W are not part of the CDR3 here. The D gene is left open where the match is weak. Clone size is not always given. Where it is, it says once, few, many or a class for expanded clones.

v_call clone_size d_call cdr3_aa
TRBV28 . . ASSPRQDNTEAF
TRBV5-4 . TRBD2 ASSPGTSARYNEQF
TRBV6-5 . . ASSYSGGLSYEQY
TRBV7-9 . . ASSQGRDGTSYEQY
TRBV4-2 . . ASSQHTPSTNSPLH
TRBV20-1 . . SARVGETQY
TRBV4-3 . TRBD2 ASSRRTSGTFTDTQY
TRBV6-1 . . ASSRASNYGYT
TRBV9 . . ASSQYPNTEAF
TRBV27 few TRBD2 ASSPKGLAAVYISTDTQY
TRBV28 . . ASSLRQYGYT
TRBV20-1 few . SASPLAGYT
TRBV18 . TRBD2 ASSSGGTNTGELF
TRBV4-2 . . ASSQGVLRGGHQPQH
TRBV10-2 . . ASSEGSLQETQY
TRBV5-4 few TRBD1 ASSLGQGAGYT
TRBV5-1 . TRBD2 ASSLGAAGGRETQY
TRBV7-2 . TRBD1 ASSQGAANEKLF
TRBV9 . . ASSVNPPGELF
TRBV6-1 once . ASSRPGVIVQY
TRBV7-2 . TRBD2 ASVVAGITDTQY
TRBV4-1 . . ASSPTTGYSNQPQH
TRBV19 . . ASSITRNRVGYGYT
TRBV28 . TRBD1 ASSHWTGLYSDTQY
TRBV5-1 . TRBD1 ASRGDSPEAQY
TRBV2 . . ASNKREETQY
TRBV19 once TRBD2 ASSMGLAGRHQETQY
TRBV5-1 . TRBD2 ASSPLGLAGVGTQY
TRBV18 few TRBD1 ASSPTGGWTDTQY
TRBV28 once . ASRNPGEEKF
TRBV25-1 . . ASKDRANEKLF
TRBV7-9 . . ASSPLLIDTGELF
TRBV6-1 . TRBD1 ASSEAGTDDQPQH
TRBV6-6 . . ASSLLQGNSNQPQH
TRBV18 . . ASSPISGSQH
TRBV6-5 . . ASSPDRNTGELF
TRBV5-1 . . ASSFSRDISREQY
TRBV6-5 . . ASVPGDEKLF
TRBV9 . . ASSVGSRNTEAF
TRBV29-1 few TRBD1 SVRTGGTEAF
TRBV5-4 . TRBD1 ASSLGTGDTGELF
TRBV7-6 . . ASSLEAGSSGYT
TRBV6-6 . . ASSYGGGGNQPQH
TRBV28 . TRBD1 ASSFYSDRADYT
TRBV9 . . ASSVETDTQY
TRBV5-3 . . ARRRGTPRRPQH
TRBV9 . . ASSYAVPENTGELF
TRBV30 . . ACGTPYNEQY
TRBV29-1 . . SVAAISTDTQY
TRBV5-4 . . ASSWGPISGNTIY